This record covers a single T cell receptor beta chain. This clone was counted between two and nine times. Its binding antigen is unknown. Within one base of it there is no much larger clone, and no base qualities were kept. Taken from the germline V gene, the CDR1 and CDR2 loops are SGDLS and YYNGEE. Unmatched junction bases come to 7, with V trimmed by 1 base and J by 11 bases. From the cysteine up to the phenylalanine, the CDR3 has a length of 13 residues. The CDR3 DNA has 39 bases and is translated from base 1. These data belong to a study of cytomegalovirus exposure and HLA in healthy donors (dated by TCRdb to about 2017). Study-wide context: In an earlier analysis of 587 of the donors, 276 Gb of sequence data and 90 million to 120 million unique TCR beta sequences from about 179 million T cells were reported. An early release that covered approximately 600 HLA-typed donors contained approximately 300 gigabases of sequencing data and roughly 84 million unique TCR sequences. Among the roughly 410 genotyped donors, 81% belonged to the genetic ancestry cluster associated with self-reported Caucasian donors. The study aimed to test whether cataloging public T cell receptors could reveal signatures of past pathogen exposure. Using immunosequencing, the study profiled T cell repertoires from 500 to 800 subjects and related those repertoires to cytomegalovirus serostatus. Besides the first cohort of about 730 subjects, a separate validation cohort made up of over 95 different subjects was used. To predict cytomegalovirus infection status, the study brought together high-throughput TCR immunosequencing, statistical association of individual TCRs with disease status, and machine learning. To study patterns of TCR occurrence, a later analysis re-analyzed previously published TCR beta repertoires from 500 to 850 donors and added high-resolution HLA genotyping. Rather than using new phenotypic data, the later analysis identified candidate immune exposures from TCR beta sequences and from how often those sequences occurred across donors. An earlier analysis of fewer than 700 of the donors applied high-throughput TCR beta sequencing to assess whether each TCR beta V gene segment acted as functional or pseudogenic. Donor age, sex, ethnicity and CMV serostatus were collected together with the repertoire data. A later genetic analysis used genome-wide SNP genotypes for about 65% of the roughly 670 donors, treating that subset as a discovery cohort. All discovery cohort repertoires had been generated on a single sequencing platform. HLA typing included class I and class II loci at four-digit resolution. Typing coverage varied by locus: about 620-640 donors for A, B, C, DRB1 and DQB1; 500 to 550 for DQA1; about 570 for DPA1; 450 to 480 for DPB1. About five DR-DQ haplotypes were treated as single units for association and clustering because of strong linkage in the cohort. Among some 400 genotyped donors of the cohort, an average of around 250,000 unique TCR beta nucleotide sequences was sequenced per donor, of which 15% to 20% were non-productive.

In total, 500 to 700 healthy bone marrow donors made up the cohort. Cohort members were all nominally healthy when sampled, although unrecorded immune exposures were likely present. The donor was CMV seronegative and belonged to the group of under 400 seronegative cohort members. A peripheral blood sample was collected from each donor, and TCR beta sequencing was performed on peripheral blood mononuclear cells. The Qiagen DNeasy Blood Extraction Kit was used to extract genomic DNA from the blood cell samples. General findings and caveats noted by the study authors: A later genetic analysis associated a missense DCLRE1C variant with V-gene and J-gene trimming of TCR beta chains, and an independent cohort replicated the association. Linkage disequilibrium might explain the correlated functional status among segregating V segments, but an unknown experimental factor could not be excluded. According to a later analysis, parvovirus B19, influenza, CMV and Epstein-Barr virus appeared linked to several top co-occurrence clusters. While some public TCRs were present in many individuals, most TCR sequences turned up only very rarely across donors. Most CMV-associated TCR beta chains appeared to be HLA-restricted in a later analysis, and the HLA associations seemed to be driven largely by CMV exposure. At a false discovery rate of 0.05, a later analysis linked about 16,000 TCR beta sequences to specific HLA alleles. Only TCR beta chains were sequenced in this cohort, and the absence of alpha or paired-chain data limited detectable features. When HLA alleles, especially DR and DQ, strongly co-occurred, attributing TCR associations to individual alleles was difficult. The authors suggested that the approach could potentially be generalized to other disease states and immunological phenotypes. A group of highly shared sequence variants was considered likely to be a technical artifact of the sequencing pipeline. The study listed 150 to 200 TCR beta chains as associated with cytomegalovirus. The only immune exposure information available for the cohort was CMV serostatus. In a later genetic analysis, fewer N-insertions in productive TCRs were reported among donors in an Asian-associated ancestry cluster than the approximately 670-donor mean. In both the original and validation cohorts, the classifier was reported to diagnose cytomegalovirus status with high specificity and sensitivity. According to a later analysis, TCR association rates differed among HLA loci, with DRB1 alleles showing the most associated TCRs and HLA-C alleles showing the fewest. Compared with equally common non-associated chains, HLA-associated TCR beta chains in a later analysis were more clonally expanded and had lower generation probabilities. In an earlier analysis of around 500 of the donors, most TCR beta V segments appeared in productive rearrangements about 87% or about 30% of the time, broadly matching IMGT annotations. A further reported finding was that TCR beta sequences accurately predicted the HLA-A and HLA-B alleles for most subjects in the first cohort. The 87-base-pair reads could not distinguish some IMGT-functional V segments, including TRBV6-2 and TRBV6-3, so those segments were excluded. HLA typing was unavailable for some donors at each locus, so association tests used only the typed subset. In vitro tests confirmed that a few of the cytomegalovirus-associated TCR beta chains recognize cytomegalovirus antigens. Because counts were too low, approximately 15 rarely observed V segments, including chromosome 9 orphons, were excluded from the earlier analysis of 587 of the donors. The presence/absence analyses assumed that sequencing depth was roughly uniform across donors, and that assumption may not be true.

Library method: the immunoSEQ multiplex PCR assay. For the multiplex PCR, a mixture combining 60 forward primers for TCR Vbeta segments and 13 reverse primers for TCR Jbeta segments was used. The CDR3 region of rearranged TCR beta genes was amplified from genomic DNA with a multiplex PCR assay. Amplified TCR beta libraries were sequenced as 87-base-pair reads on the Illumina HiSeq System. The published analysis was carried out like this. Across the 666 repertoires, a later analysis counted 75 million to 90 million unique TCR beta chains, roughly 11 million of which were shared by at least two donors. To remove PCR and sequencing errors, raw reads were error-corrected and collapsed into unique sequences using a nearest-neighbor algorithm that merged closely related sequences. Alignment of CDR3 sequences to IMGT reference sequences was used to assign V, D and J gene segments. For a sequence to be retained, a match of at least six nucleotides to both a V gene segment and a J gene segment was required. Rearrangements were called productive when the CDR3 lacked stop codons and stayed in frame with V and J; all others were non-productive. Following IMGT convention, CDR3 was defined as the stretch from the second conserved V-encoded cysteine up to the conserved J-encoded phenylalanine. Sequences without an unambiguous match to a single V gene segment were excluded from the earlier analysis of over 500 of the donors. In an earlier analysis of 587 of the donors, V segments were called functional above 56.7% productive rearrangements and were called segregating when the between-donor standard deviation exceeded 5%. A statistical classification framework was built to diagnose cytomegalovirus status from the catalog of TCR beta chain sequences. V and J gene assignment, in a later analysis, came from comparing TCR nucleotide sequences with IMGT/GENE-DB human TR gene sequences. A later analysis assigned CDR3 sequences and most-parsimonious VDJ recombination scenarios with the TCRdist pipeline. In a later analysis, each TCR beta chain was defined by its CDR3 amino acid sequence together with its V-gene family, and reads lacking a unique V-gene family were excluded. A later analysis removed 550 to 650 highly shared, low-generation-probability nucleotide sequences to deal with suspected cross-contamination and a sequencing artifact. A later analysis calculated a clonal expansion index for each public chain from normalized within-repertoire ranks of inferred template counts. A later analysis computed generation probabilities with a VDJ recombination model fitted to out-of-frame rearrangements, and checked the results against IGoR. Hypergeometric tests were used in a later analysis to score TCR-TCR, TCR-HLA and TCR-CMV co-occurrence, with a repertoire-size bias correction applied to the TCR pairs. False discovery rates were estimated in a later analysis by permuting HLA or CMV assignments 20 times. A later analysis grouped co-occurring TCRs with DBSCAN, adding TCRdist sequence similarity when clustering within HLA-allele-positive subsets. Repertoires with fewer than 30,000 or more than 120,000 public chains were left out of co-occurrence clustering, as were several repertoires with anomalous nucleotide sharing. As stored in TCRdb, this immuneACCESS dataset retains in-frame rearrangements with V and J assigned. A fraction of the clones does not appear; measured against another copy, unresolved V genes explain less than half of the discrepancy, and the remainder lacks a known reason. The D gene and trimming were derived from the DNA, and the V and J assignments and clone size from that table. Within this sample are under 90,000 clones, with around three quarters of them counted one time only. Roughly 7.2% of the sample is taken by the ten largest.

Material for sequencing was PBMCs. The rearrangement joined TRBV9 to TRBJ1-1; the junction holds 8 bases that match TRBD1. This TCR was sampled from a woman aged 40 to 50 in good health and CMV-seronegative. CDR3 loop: CASSVSDRGEAFF. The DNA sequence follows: TGTGCCAGCAGCGTATCTGACAGGGGTGAGGCTTTCTTT.